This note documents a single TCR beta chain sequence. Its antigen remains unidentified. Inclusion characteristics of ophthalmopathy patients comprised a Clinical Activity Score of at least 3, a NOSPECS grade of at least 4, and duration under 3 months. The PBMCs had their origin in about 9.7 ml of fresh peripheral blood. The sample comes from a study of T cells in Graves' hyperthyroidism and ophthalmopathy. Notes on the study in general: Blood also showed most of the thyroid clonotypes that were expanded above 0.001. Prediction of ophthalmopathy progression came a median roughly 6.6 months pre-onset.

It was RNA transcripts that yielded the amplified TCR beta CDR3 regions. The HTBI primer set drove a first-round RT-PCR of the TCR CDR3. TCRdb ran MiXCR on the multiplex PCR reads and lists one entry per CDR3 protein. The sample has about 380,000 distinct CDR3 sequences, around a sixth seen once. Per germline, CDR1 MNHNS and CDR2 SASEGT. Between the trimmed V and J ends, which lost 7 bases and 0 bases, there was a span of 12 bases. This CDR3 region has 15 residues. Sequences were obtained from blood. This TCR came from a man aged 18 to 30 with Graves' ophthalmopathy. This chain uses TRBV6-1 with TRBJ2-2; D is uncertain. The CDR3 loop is CASKFENSNTGELFF. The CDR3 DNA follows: TGTGCCAGCAAATTCGAGAATTCGAACACCGGGGAGCTGTTTTTT.